This TCR beta chain appears in the sequencing data of a study of T cells in tuberculosis. CDR3 length: 15 amino acids. J lost 3 bases, V lost 3 bases, and 5 bases had no gene match. The germline gives CDR1 GTSNPN, CDR2 SVGIG (reference sequence). General study results and limits: Some low-affinity tetramer-binding T cells may be absent from this sample.

The table came from immunoSEQ multiplex PCR; TCRdb's copy has only in-frame clones and leaves some out. The sample carries tens of thousands of clones, approximately 90% recorded once. Thawed, overnight-rested PBMC were stained with GMM-loaded CD1B tetramer, viability dye and anti-CD3, then sorted. C32 glucose monomycolate from Rhodococcus equi was loaded onto the CD1B tetramers. The gene calls are TRBV30 and TRBJ2-6, with 7 bases matching TRBD1. This receptor was obtained from an adult woman with latent tuberculosis. Sequenced sample: CD1b-GMM tetramer-negative cells sorted from PBMCs. CDR3: CAWSVRGRGANVLTF. CDR3 DNA: TGTGCCTGGAGCGTAAGGGGGCGTGGGGCCAACGTCCTGACTTTC.